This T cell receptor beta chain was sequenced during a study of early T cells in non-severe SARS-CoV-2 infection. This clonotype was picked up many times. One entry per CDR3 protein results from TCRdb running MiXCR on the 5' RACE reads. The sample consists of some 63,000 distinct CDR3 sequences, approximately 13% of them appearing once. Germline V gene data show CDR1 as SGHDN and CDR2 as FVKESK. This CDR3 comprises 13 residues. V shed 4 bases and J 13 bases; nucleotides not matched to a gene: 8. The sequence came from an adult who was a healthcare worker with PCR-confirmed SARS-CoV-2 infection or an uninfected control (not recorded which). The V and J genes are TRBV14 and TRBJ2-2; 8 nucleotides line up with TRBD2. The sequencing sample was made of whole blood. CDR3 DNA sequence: TGTGCCAGCAGCCCGACAAGCGGGGGCCCGCTGTTTTTT. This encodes CASSPTSGGPLFF. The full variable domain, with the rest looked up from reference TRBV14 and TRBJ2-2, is EAGVTQFPSHSVIEKGQTVTLRCDPISGHDNLYWYRRVMGKEIKFLLHFVKESKQDESGMPNNRFLAERTGGTYSTLKVQPAELEDSGVYFCASSPTSGGPLFFGEGSRLTVL.